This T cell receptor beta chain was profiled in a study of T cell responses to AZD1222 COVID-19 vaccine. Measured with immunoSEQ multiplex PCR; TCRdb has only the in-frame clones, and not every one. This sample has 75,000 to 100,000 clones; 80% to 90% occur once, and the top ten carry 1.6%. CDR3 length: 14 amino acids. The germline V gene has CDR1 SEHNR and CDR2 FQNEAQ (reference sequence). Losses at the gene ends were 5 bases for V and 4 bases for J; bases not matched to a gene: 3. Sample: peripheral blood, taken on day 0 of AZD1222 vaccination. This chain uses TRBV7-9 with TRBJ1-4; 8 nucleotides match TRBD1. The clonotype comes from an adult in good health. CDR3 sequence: CASSLGQDNEKLFF. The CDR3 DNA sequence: TGTGCCAGCAGCCTGGGACAGGATAATGAAAAACTGTTTTTT. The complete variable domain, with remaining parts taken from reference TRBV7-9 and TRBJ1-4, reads DTGVSQNPRHKITKRGQNVTFRCDPISEHNRLYWYRQTLGQGPEFLTYFQNEAQLEKSRLLSDRFSAERPKGSFSTLEIQRTEQGDSAMYLCASSLGQDNEKLFFGSGTQLSVL.